The clone carrying this T cell receptor beta chain has at least ten counts. One junction end does not reproduce the germline sequence, and a read error may be involved. Germline V gene sequence: CDR1 SSHAT, CDR2 FNYEAQ (reference sequence). The length of the CDR3 is 13 residues. This entry is derived from a study of human T cells and chemical hapten exposure. Via MiXCR, TCRdb re-called the RACE reads, giving one row per CDR3 protein. The data contain about 110,000 distinct CDR3 sequences, 11% of them singletons. Time point described: patch test 1, 2 weeks after DPC sensitization. Treatment described: therapeutic diphenylcyclopropenone sensitization with weekly scalp DPC.

The chain joins TRBV7-7 to TRBJ2-4; 7 nucleotides match TRBD1. Material: whole blood, obtained in connection with sensitization to the hapten diphenylcyclopropenone (DPC). This receptor was taken from a woman in her 40s with alopecia areata. Some clones in this sample may be carry-over from other donors' samples. CDR3 bases: TGTGCTAGCAGCGAGACAGGGACGGGCATTCAGTACTTC. Amino acid sequence: CASSETGTGIQYF.